This T cell receptor (beta chain) was identified in a study of Graves' ophthalmopathy and Graves' hyperthyroidism. Study summary: The blood sample was drawn at first diagnosis and before any treatment.

RNA transcripts served as template for amplifying TCR beta CDR3 sequences. The library came from an HTBI-primed first-round RT-PCR and a second-round multiplex PCR. TCRdb re-derived calls from the multiplex PCR reads in MiXCR, one entry per CDR3 protein. Of under 250,000 distinct CDR3 sequences listed, around 28% are singletons. Study-level results: Most expanded clonotypes from thyroid (those above 0.001 frequency) were also found in blood. The model predicted ophthalmopathy progression with about 71% sensitivity and approximately 72% specificity.

Concerning this clonotype: What it binds is not known.

This CDR3 is built from 15 residues. Germline CDR1 is ENHRY and CDR2 is SYGVKD. The V gene lost 5 bases and the J gene lost 2 bases, with 13 bases spanning the gap. This clonotype was sampled from a man aged 50-59 years with Graves' ophthalmopathy. This rearrangement joins TRBV10-3 to TRBJ1-3; D remains unclear. The material sequenced was peripheral blood. CDR3 in DNA: TGTGCCATCAGTATCGCAGGCCAGGCTGGAAACACCATATATTTT. It translates to CAISIAGQAGNTIYF.